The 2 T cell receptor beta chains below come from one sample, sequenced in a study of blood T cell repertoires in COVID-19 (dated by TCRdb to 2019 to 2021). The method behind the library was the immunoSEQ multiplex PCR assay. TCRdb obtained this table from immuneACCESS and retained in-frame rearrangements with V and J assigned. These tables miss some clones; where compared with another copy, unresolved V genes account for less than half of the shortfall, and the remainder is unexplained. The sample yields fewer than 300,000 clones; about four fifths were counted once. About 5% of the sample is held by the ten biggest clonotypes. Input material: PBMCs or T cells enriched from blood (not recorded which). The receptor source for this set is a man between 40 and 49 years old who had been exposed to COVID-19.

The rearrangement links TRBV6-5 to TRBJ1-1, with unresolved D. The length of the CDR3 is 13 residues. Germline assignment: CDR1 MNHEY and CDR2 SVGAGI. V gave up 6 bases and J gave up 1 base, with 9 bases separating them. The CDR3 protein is CASRVKQNTEAFF. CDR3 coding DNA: TGTGCCAGCAGGGTAAAGCAGAACACTGAAGCTTTCTTT.

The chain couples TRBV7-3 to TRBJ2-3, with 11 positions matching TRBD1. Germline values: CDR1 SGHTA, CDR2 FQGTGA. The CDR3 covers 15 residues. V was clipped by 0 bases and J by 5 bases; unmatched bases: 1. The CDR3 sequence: CASSLTGQGGDTQYF. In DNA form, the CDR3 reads TGTGCCAGCAGCTTAACGGGACAGGGGGGAGATACGCAGTATTTT. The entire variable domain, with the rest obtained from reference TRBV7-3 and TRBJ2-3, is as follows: GAGVSQTPSNKVTEKGKYVELRCDPISGHTALYWYRQSLGQGPEFLIYFQGTGAADDSGLPNDRFFAVRPEGSVSTLKIQRTERGDSAVYLCASSLTGQGGDTQYFGPGTRLTVL.